This TCR beta chain was sequenced in a study of T-cell memory formation after mild COVID-19. As for the study in general: In these data, TCR clusters were largely donor specific.

Looked up from germline, CDR1 is SEHNR and CDR2 is FQNEAQ (reference sequence). Trimming removed 1 base at V and 2 bases at J, with 13 bases between. CDR3 length: 16 residues. In its sample, this clonotype was seen a few times. TCRdb recomputed calls from the 5' RACE reads with MiXCR, one row per CDR3 protein. The sample includes roughly 300,000 distinct CDR3 sequences, 8% to 9% seen only once; the top ten take 22%. The gene calls are TRBV7-9 and TRBJ2-3, with TRBD2 as a possible D gene (7 bases). The sequencing sample was made of PBMCs or a T cell subset sorted from them (not recorded which). This TCR was recovered from a man between 18 and 35 years old who had mild COVID-19 (a few samples of this study predate the infection). Cell type and time point are not known. The CDR3 DNA reads TGTGCCAGCAGCTTAGGAAGGGGGGGGAACACAGATACGCAGTATTTT. Translation gives CASSLGRGGNTDTQYF.